The sequence of this T cell receptor beta chain was determined in a study of blood T cell repertoires in COVID-19. On the study more broadly: Some COVID-19 samples were acute and others convalescent; all came from the United States, Italy and Spain.

In germline, CDR1 is SGHTA, CDR2 FQGNSA. V lost 2 bases and J lost 4, with 17 bases in between. CDR3 size: 16 residues. Source study methods: Scientists estimated how many nucleated cells there were by amplifying reference gene primers. The method was immunoSEQ multiplex PCR; TCRdb's version includes in-frame clones alone and lacks a portion of them. The DNA was the basis for D and trimming; V, J and clone size are from that table. The sample has 76,000 or so clones, under 95% seen once. The sample taken for sequencing was peripheral blood. This clonotype was obtained from a human donor in a cohort sampled during active COVID-19. The chain carries TRBV7-2 and TRBJ1-2; D may be TRBD1 (5 bases). CDR3 DNA sequence: TGTGCCAGCAGCTTAAGGGTCGGGACTGGAAGCTATGGCTACACCTTC. Residues: CASSLRVGTGSYGYTF.